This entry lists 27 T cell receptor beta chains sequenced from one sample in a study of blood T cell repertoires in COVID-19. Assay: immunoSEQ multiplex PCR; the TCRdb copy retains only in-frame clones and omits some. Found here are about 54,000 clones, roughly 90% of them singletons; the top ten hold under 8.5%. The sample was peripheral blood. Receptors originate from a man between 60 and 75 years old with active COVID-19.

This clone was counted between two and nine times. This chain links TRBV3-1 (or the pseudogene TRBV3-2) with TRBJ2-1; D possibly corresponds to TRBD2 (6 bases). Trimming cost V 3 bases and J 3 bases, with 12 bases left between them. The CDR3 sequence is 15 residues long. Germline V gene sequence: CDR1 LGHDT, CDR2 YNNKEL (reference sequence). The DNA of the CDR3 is TGTGCCAGCAGCCAGGTACGACTAGGCTACAATGAGCAGTTCTTC. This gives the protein CASSQVRLGYNEQFF.

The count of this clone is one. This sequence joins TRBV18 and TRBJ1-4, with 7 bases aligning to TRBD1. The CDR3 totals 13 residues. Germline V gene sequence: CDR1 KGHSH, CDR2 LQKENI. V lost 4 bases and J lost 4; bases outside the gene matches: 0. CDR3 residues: CASSRDSNEKLFF. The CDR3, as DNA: TGTGCCAGCTCACGGGACAGTAATGAAAAACTGTTTTTT. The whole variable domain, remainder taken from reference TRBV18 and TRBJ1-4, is NAGVMQNPRHLVRRRGQEARLRCSPMKGHSHVYWYRQLPEEGLKFMVYLQKENIIDESGMPKERFSAEFPKEGPSILRIQQVVRGDSAAYFCASSRDSNEKLFFGSGTQLSVL.

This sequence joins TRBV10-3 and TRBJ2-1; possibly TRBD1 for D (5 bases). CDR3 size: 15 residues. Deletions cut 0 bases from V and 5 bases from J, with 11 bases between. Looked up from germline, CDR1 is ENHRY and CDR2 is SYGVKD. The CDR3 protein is CAISESNPGNNEQFF. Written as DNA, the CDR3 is TGTGCCATCAGTGAGTCGAATCCAGGGAACAATGAGCAGTTCTTC.

The CDR3 region is CASRQGAGYGYTF. The CDR3 nucleotides are TGTGCCAGCAGACAGGGGGCCGGCTATGGCTACACCTTC. This rearrangement joins TRBV6-4 to TRBJ1-2, with 9 bases that match TRBD1. V dropped 6 bases and J dropped 4; count of bases not matched to a gene: 3. In germline, CDR1 is MRHNA, CDR2 SNTAGT. This CDR3 contains 13 residues.

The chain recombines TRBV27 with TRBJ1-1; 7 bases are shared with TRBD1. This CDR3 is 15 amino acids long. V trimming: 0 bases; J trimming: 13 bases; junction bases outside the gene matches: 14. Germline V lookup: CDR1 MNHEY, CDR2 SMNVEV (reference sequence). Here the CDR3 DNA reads TGTGCCAGCAGTTTATCTAATTACCTGACAGGGAAGGTTTTCTTT. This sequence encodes CASSLSNYLTGKVFF.

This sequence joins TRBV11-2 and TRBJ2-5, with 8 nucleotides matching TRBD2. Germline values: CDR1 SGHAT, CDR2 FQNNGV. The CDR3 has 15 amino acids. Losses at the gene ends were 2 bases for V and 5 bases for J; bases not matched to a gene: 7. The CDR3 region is CASSLNSGTRETQYF. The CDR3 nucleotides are TGTGCCAGCAGCTTAAATAGCGGGACTCGGGAGACCCAGTACTTC.

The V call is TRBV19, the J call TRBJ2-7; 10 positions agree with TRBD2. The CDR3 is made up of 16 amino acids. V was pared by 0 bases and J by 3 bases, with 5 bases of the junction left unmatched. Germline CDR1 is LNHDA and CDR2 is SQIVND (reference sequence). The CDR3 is CASSIDRTSGFYEQYF. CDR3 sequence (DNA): TGTGCCAGTAGTATAGATCGGACTAGCGGATTCTACGAGCAGTACTTC.

This CDR3 is CASTSSRLDTEAFF. In nucleotides, the CDR3 is TGTGCCAGCACTTCATCGAGGTTGGACACTGAAGCTTTCTTT. J is TRBJ1-1 and V is TRBV11-1, with D unclear. V was cut by 7 bases and J by 3 bases, with 15 bases left in between. Per germline, CDR1 SGHAT and CDR2 FQDESV (reference sequence). CDR3 length: 14 amino acids.

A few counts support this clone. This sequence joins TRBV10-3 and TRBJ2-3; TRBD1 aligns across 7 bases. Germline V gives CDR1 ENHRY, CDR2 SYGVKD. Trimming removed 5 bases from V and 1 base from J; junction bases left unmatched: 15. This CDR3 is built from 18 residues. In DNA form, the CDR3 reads TGTGCCATCAGTTGGGCAGGGGGAATCGGACGAGGCACAGATACGCAGTATTTT. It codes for CAISWAGGIGRGTDTQYF.

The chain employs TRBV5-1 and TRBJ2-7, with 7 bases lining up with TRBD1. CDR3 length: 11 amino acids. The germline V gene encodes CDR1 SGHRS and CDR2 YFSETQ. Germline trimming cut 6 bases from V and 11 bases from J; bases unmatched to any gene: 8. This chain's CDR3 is CASTGTAWEYF. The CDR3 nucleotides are TGCGCCAGCACCGGGACAGCCTGGGAGTACTTC. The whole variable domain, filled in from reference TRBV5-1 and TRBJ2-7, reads KAGVTQTPRYLIKTRGQQVTLSCSPISGHRSVSWYQQTPGQGLQFLFEYFSETQRNKGNFPGRFSGRQFSNSRSEMNVSTLELGDSALYLCASTGTAWEYFGPGTRLTVT.

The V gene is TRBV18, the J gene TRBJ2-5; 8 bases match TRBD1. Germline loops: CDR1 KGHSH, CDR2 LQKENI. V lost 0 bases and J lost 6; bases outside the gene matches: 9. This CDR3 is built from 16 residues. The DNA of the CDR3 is TGTGCCAGCTCACCACCGGGCTCAGGGGGCGCAAAGACCCAGTACTTC. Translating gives CASSPPGSGGAKTQYF.

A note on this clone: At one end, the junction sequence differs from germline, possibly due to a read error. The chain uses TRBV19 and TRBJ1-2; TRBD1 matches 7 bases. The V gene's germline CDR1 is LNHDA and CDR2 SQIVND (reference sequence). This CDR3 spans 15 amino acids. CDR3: CASSLEGARGYGYTF. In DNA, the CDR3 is TGTGCCAGTAGTTTAGAGGGGGCTCGGGGCTATGGCTACACCTTC.

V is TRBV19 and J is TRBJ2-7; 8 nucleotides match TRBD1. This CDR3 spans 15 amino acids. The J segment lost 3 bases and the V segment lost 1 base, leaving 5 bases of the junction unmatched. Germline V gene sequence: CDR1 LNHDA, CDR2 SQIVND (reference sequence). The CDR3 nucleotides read TGTGCCAGTAGTATAGTGGGGACAGGTTACTACGAGCAGTACTTC. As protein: CASSIVGTGYYEQYF.

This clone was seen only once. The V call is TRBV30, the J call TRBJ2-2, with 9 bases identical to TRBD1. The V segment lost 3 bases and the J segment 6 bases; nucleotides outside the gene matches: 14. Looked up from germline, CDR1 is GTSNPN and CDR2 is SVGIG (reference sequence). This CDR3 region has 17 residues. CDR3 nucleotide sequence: TGTGCCTGGAGCACTGTTAGGGACAGGGAGAAGGCCGGGGAGCTGTTTTTT. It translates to CAWSTVRDREKAGELFF.

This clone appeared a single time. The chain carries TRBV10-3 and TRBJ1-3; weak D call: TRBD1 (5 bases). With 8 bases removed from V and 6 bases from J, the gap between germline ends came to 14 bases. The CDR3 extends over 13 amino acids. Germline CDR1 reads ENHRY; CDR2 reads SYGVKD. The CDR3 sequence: CAIADSSPNTIYF. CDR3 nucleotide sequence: TGTGCCATCGCTGACAGTTCTCCAAACACCATATATTTT.

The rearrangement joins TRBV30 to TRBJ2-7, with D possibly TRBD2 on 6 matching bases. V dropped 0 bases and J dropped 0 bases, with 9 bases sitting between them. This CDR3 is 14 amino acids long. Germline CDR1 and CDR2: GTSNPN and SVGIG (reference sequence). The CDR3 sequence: CAWSVGGSSYEQYF. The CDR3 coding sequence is TGTGCCTGGAGTGTGGGAGGCAGCTCCTACGAGCAGTACTTC.

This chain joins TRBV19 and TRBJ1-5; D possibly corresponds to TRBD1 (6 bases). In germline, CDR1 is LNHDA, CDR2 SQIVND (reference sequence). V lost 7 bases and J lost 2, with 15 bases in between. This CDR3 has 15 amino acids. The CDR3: CASTNRGAGNQPQHF. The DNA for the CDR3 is TGTGCCAGTACCAACCGGGGGGCCGGCAATCAGCCCCAGCATTTT.

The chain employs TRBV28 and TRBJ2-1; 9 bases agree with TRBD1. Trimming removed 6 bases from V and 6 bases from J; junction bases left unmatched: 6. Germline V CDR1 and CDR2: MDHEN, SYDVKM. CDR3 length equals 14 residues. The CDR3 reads CASRPTGGPNEQFF. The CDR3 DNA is TGTGCCAGCAGACCTACAGGGGGCCCCAATGAGCAGTTCTTC.

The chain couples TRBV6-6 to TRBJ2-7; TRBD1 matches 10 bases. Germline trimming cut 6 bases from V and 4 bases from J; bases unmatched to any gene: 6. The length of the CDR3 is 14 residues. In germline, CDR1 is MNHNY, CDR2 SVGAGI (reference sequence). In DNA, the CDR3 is TGTGCCAGCAGCGGGACAGGGGTTCCTTACGAGCAGTACTTC. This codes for CASSGTGVPYEQYF.

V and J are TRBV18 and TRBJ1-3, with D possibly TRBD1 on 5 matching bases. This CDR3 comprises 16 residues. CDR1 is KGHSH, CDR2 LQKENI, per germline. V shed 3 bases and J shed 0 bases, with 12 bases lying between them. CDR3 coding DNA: TGTGCCAGCTCACCCCAACAGGCCCTCTCTGGAAACACCATATATTTT. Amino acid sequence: CASSPQQALSGNTIYF.

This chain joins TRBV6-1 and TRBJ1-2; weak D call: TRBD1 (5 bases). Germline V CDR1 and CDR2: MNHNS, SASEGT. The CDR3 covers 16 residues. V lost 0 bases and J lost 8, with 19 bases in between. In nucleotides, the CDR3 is TGTGCCAGCAGTGAAGCTTCCGGGACTGGGAGAGGAGGCTACACCTTC. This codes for CASSEASGTGRGGYTF.

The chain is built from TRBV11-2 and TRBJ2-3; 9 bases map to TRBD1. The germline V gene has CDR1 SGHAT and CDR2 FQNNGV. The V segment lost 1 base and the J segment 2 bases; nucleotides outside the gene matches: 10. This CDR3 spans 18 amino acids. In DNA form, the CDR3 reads TGTGCCAGCAGCTTAGTTCGTCGTGGACAGGGGCTCACAGATACGCAGTATTTT. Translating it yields CASSLVRRGQGLTDTQYF.

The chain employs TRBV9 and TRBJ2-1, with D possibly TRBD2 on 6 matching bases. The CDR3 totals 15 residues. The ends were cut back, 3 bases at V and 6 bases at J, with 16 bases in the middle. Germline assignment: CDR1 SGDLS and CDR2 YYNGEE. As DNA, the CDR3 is TGTGCCAGCAGCGCCCCTCGCGGGATGGGCAATGAGCAGTTCTTC. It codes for CASSAPRGMGNEQFF. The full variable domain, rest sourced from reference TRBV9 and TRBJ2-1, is DSGVTQTPKHLITATGQRVTLRCSPRSGDLSVYWYQQSLDQGLQFLIQYYNGEERAKGNILERFSAQQFPDLHSELNLSSLELGDSALYFCASSAPRGMGNEQFFGPGTRLTVL.

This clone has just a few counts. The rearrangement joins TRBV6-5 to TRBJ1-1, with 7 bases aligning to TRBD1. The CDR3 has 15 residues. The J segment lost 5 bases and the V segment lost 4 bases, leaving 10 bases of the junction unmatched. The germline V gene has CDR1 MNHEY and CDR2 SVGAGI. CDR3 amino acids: CASSLVTGVGTEAFF. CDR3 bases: TGTGCCAGCAGTTTGGTAACAGGGGTTGGGACTGAAGCTTTCTTT.

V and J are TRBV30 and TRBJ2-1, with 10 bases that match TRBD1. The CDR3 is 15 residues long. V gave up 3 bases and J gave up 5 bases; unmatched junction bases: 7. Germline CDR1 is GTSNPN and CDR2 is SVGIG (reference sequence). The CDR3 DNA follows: TGTGCCTGGAGCTCGGGACAGGGGATAAACAATGAGCAGTTCTTC. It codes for CAWSSGQGINNEQFF.

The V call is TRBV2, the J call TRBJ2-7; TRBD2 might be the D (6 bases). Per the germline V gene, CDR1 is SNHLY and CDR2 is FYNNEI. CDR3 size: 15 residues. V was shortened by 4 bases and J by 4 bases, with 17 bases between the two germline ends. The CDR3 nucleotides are TGTGCCAGCAGTGGAGGCGCGGGGCTACAATACGAGCAGTACTTC. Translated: CASSGGAGLQYEQYF.

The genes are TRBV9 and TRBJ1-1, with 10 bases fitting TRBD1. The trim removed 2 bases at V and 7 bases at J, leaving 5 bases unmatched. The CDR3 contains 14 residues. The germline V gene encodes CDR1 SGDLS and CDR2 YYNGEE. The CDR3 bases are TGTGCCAGCAGCGTCGGGACAGGGGCTAGTGAAGCTTTCTTT. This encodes CASSVGTGASEAFF.